The clone carrying this T cell receptor (beta chain) was seen more than once but under ten times. Its target is unknown. The data are from a study of blood T cells in healthy people across ages. Study-wide findings and caveats: The fall in TCR beta diversity per million T cells was roughly linear with age.

Then a second PCR, running roughly 7 to 11 cycles, was carried out with a sample-barcoded 5' primer and a J-beta primer mix. Each cDNA molecule carried a tag from a template-switch adaptor that contained 12 random nucleotides. Each CDR3 protein gets one entry after TCRdb re-called the 5' RACE reads with MiXCR. The sample carries 920,000 or so distinct CDR3 sequences, around 43% recorded once. Russia was home to the donors, healthy Caucasian individuals aged about 6 to 90. The sequence was collected from a woman aged 55-75 years in good health. Sequenced input: blood.

CDR3 loop: CSARSDRNQPQHF. CDR3 nucleotide sequence: TGCAGTGCTAGATCAGACAGGAATCAGCCCCAGCATTTT. The chain links TRBV20-1 to TRBJ1-5; tentative D call: TRBD1 (6 bases). Germline V CDR1 and CDR2: DFQATT, SNEGSKA (reference sequence). Between the trimmed V and J ends, which lost 2 bases and 4 bases, there was a span of 9 bases. The CDR3 has 13 residues.